The 7 T cell receptor beta chains below were found in one sample sequenced in a study of control samples from healthy donors and cancer patients. The data were produced by immunoSEQ multiplex PCR, yet TCRdb's version contains in-frame clones alone and is incomplete. The repertoire has around 42,000 clones, roughly 80% of them found once; the top ten carry less than 55%. Sequences were obtained from blood. The receptors derive from a man between 60 and 75 years old in good health.

J is TRBJ1-6 and V is TRBV18; a weak D match, TRBD1 (6 bases). Germline V gene sequence: CDR1 KGHSH, CDR2 LQKENI. Trimming stripped 2 bases from V and 5 bases from J, with 25 bases between. This CDR3 spans 20 amino acids. CDR3 in amino acids: CASSPNIIRPGERDNSPLHF. CDR3 DNA: TGTGCCAGCTCACCAAACATAATAAGGCCAGGGGAACGAGATAATTCACCCCTCCACTTT.

This rearrangement joins TRBV7-9 to TRBJ2-5; D is possibly TRBD2 (6 bases). V was shortened by 1 base and J by 1 base, with 16 bases between the two germline ends. The CDR3 extends over 17 amino acids. Germline V gene data show CDR1 as SEHNR and CDR2 as FQNEAQ (reference sequence). The chain's CDR3 is CASSLGDWALSQETQYF. The DNA of the CDR3 is TGTGCCAGCAGCTTAGGGGACTGGGCCCTGTCCCAAGAGACCCAGTACTTC.

The rearrangement links TRBV15 to TRBJ2-6, with 11 bases aligning to TRBD2. The CDR3 spans 18 residues. The germline V gene encodes CDR1 LNHNV and CDR2 YYDKDF (reference sequence). V gave up 3 bases and J gave up 0 bases; unmatched junction bases: 4. The DNA of the CDR3 is TGTGCCACCAGCAGGGCCGGGACTAGCGGCTCTGGGGCCAACGTCCTGACTTTC. Translation: CATSRAGTSGSGANVLTF.

V is TRBV3-1 (or the pseudogene TRBV3-2) and J is TRBJ2-2; 8 bases align to TRBD1. Losses at the gene ends were 4 bases for V and 7 bases for J; bases not matched to a gene: 5. The CDR3 has 14 residues. Per the germline V gene, CDR1 is LGHDT and CDR2 is YNNKEL (reference sequence). CDR3: CASSRDRSGGELFF. The CDR3 DNA reads TGTGCCAGCAGCCGGGACAGGTCCGGCGGGGAGCTGTTTTTT.

There are a few counts of this clone. The rearrangement uses TRBV7-9 and TRBJ2-1; D is unresolved. Trimming cost V 1 base and J 5 bases, with 18 bases left between them. The CDR3 is made up of 17 amino acids. The germline V gene encodes CDR1 SEHNR and CDR2 FQNEAQ (reference sequence). The CDR3 loop is CASSLGEGFLVNNEQFF. As DNA, the CDR3 is TGTGCCAGCAGCTTAGGGGAAGGGTTCCTAGTCAACAATGAGCAGTTCTTC.

This clone occurred once. The V and J genes are TRBV18 and TRBJ2-5; maybe TRBD1 (7 bases). CDR1 is KGHSH and CDR2 is LQKENI in the germline V gene. Trimming removed 4 bases from V and 3 bases from J, with 9 bases in between. The CDR3 is made up of 13 amino acids. CDR3 bases: TGTGCCAGCTCACGCGGGACAGAAGAGACCCAGTACTTC. It is translated as CASSRGTEETQYF.

V usage is TRBV7-2 and J usage is TRBJ2-3, with TRBD1 matching over 9 bases. The CDR3 extends over 15 amino acids. CDR1 is SGHTA and CDR2 is FQGNSA in the germline V gene. J gave up 5 bases and V 4 bases, and 7 bases lay outside the gene matches. This CDR3 is CASSSPGQGRDTQYF. The DNA for the CDR3 is TGTGCCAGCAGCTCCCCGGGACAGGGAAGAGATACGCAGTATTTT.